The 26 T cell receptor beta chains presented below share a single source sample, sequenced in a study of CD8+ T cells in alopecia areata. In each case, RNA was isolated and then reverse transcribed into cDNA as the sequencing template. Here immunoSEQ multiplex PCR was the method, and the copy in TCRdb shows in-frame clones only, minus some. The table includes more than 200,000 clones, about 68% detected once. The source was CD4+ T cells sorted from blood, collected at week 0. The receptors here all came from a human donor with alopecia areata.

The chain has TRBV30 and TRBJ2-2, with 8 bases identical to TRBD2. This CDR3 contains 13 residues. V trimming: 8 bases; J trimming: 9 bases; junction bases outside the gene matches: 11. Per the germline V gene, CDR1 is GTSNPN and CDR2 is SVGIG (reference sequence). CDR3 DNA: TGTGCCCGGGAGGGACTTAGCCCCTGGGAGCTGTTTTTT. Its translation: CAREGLSPWELFF.

The chain joins TRBV7-2 to TRBJ1-6, with 11 nucleotides matching TRBD1. Trimming took 5 bases from V and 10 from J; bases not matched to a gene: 10. The CDR3 consists of 16 residues. Looked up from germline, CDR1 is SGHTA and CDR2 is FQGNSA. CDR3 DNA: TGTGCCAGCAGCCCAAACCGGGACAGGGGGAACTCACCCCTCCACTTT. This encodes CASSPNRDRGNSPLHF.

This sequence joins TRBV11-2 and TRBJ1-1; the D gene is possibly TRBD1 (5 bases). This CDR3 contains 14 residues. The V gene lost 5 bases and the J gene lost 0 bases, with 10 bases spanning the gap. Germline assignment: CDR1 SGHAT and CDR2 FQNNGV. CDR3 coding DNA: TGTGCCAGCAGCAGGGACGGGGTGAACACTGAAGCTTTCTTT. Its translation: CASSRDGVNTEAFF.

The CDR3 nucleotides are TGTGCCAGCAGCTTCTCAGGGGGGAAAGACATTCAGTACTTC. Translating gives CASSFSGGKDIQYF. The genes are TRBV7-9 and TRBJ2-4; D is perhaps TRBD1 (7 bases). This CDR3 region has 14 residues. Trimming removed 3 bases from V and 8 bases from J, with 14 bases in between. Germline V gives CDR1 SEHNR, CDR2 FQNEAQ (reference sequence).

V is TRBV18 and J is TRBJ2-1; D is unresolved. The CDR3 has 15 residues. The germline V and J ends were trimmed by 0 bases and 0 bases, with 6 bases remaining between them. The V gene's germline CDR1 is KGHSH and CDR2 LQKENI. The CDR3 DNA reads as TGTGCCAGCTCACCACCAGGTGCCTCCTACAATGAGCAGTTCTTC. Translating gives CASSPPGASYNEQFF.

The CDR3 DNA is TGTGCCAGCAGCTTGTATACGAACACCGGGGAGCTGTTTTTT. Protein: CASSLYTNTGELFF. The rearrangement uses TRBV5-4 and TRBJ2-2, with D unresolved. Germline CDR1 reads SGHNT; CDR2 reads YYREEE (reference sequence). The CDR3 is 14 residues long. V dropped 1 base and J dropped 0 bases, with 4 bases sitting between them.

The rearrangement links TRBV7-8 to TRBJ1-5, with 8 bases fitting TRBD1. The V and J ends lost 1 base and 5 bases, in that order; junction bases with no gene match: 1. Germline CDR1 SGHVS, CDR2 FQNEAQ. The length of the CDR3 is 14 residues. DNA of the CDR3: TGTGCCAGCAGCTTAGGGACAGGGCATCAGCCCCAGCATTTT. Translating it yields CASSLGTGHQPQHF.

This clone was found a few times. This chain links TRBV29-1 with TRBJ1-2; D not certain. Germline V gene sequence: CDR1 SQVTM, CDR2 ANQGSEA. This CDR3 is built from 8 residues. Trimming removed 5 bases at V and 5 bases at J, with 0 bases between. For the CDR3, the DNA is TGCAGCGTTTATGGCTACACCTTC. Residues: CSVYGYTF.

V is TRBV5-1 and J is TRBJ1-2; TRBD1 might be the D (6 bases). Germline CDR1 and CDR2: SGHRS and YFSETQ. V shed 2 bases and J shed 6 bases, with 8 bases lying between them. The CDR3 sequence is 12 residues long. CDR3 sequence reads: CASSFRGNGYTF. CDR3 coding DNA: TGCGCCAGCAGCTTCAGGGGTAATGGCTACACCTTC. The complete variable domain, with remaining parts taken from reference TRBV5-1 and TRBJ1-2, reads KAGVTQTPRYLIKTRGQQVTLSCSPISGHRSVSWYQQTPGQGLQFLFEYFSETQRNKGNFPGRFSGRQFSNSRSEMNVSTLELGDSALYLCASSFRGNGYTFGSGTRLTVV.

V is TRBV29-1 and J is TRBJ1-2; no clear D gene. V lost 4 bases to trimming and J lost 4 bases, with 13 bases between them. This CDR3 is built from 13 residues. Germline CDR1 and CDR2: SQVTM and ANQGSEA. CDR3 amino acids: CSVGFRRGYGYTF. The DNA for the CDR3 is TGCAGCGTTGGCTTTCGACGTGGCTATGGCTACACCTTC. The whole variable domain, remainder taken from reference TRBV29-1 and TRBJ1-2, is SAVISQKPSRDICQRGTSLTIQCQVDSQVTMMFWYRQQPGQSLTLIATANQGSEATYESGFVIDKFPISRPNLTFSTLTVSNMSPEDSSIYLCSVGFRRGYGYTFGSGTRLTVV.

This clone was observed a few times. The chain has TRBV29-1 and TRBJ2-7; D is possibly TRBD2 (5 bases). V lost 4 bases and J lost 2, with 12 bases in between. CDR1 is SQVTM and CDR2 is ANQGSEA in the germline V gene. This CDR3 has 13 residues. The CDR3 DNA sequence: TGCAGCGTTGTAAAGGAGGTTCCCTACGAGCAGTACTTC. Amino acid sequence: CSVVKEVPYEQYF.

The chain combines TRBV5-6 with TRBJ2-3; tentatively, D is TRBD1 (6 bases). There are 16 residues in the CDR3. V lost 4 bases and J 1 base, leaving 16 bases between the germline ends. CDR1 and CDR2 from the germline V gene are SGHDT and YYEEEE. Here the CDR3 DNA reads TGTGCCAGCAGCCTGGGGGCTCTAAGGGGCACAGATACGCAGTATTTT. Amino acid sequence: CASSLGALRGTDTQYF.

This clone was seen only a few times. J is TRBJ2-2 and V is TRBV29-1; TRBD2 aligns across 8 bases. There are 14 residues in the CDR3. CDR1 and CDR2 from the germline V gene are SQVTM and ANQGSEA. Trimming took 5 bases from V and 4 from J; bases not matched to a gene: 6. In nucleotides, the CDR3 is TGCAGCGTTTCCAGCGGGGGAAGCACCGGGGAGCTGTTTTTT. It is translated as CSVSSGGSTGELFF.

The chain has TRBV9 and TRBJ1-6, with 7 bases matching TRBD1. After removal of 1 base from V and 7 bases from J, the junction contained 5 bases not matched to a gene. Germline V gives CDR1 SGDLS, CDR2 YYNGEE. The CDR3 totals 15 residues. CDR3: CASSVTGTVNSPLHF. DNA of the CDR3: TGTGCCAGCAGCGTAACCGGGACAGTGAATTCACCCCTCCACTTT. Combining the CDR3 with reference TRBV9 and TRBJ1-6 gives the whole variable domain DSGVTQTPKHLITATGQRVTLRCSPRSGDLSVYWYQQSLDQGLQFLIQYYNGEERAKGNILERFSAQQFPDLHSELNLSSLELGDSALYFCASSVTGTVNSPLHFGNGTRLTVT.

This clone was found once. This rearrangement joins TRBV30 to TRBJ2-4, with D hard to call. V was cut by 0 bases and J by 0 bases, with 9 bases left in between. There are 15 residues in the CDR3. Germline V gives CDR1 GTSNPN, CDR2 SVGIG (reference sequence). The CDR3 DNA follows: TGTGCCTGGAGTGTCAAGGGTTTAGCCAAAAACATTCAGTACTTC. This codes for CAWSVKGLAKNIQYF.

The chain employs TRBV25-1 and TRBJ1-2; D might be TRBD1 (5 bases). The germline V gene has CDR1 MGHDK and CDR2 SYGVNS. The CDR3 sequence is 13 residues long. Trimming removed 3 bases at V and 4 bases at J, with 9 bases between. CDR3 DNA: TGTGCCAGCAGTGAGGCAGGGTTCTATGGCTACACCTTC. Translated, it gives CASSEAGFYGYTF.

This clone was seen a handful of times. The CDR3 spells CASSPQVGERAFF. The CDR3 DNA reads TGCGCCAGCAGCCCCCAGGTCGGCGAGCGGGCTTTCTTT. This chain links TRBV4-1 with TRBJ1-1; D is undetermined. Trimming took 4 bases from V and 11 from J, leaving 17 bases between them. Germline assignment: CDR1 MGHRA and CDR2 YSYEKL. This CDR3 is built from 13 residues.

This chain uses TRBV4-3 with TRBJ2-1; 10 positions agree with TRBD2. The ends lost 0 bases at V and 3 bases at J; junction bases unmatched: 2. This CDR3 spans 16 amino acids. CDR1 and CDR2 from the germline V gene are LGHNA and YSLEER. The CDR3 coding sequence is TGCGCCAGCAGCCAAGAGGGACTAGCGATCTACAATGAGCAGTTCTTC. Residues: CASSQEGLAIYNEQFF.

The rearrangement joins TRBV5-4 to TRBJ2-5; a possible D gene is TRBD1 (6 bases). CDR3 length: 14 residues. V shed 2 bases and J shed 4 bases, with 12 bases lying between them. Germline loops: CDR1 SGHNT, CDR2 YYREEE (reference sequence). CDR3 nucleotides: TGTGCCAGCAGCTTCGGTCAGGGGCGAGAGACCCAGTACTTC. Translation gives CASSFGQGRETQYF.

The chain employs TRBV29-1 and TRBJ2-5; a possible D gene is TRBD2 (5 bases). V lost 4 bases to trimming and J lost 4 bases, with 10 bases between them. This CDR3 is built from 12 residues. Germline V gene lookup returns CDR1 SQVTM and CDR2 ANQGSEA. The CDR3 is CSVAEGSETQYF. In DNA, the CDR3 is TGCAGCGTTGCCGAGGGTTCAGAGACCCAGTACTTC.

This clone was observed a few times. V is TRBV15 and J is TRBJ2-6; weak D call: TRBD2 (5 bases). The V gene lost 0 bases and the J gene lost 1 base, with 7 bases spanning the gap. This CDR3 region has 16 residues. The V gene's germline CDR1 is LNHNV and CDR2 YYDKDF (reference sequence). The chain's CDR3 is CATSRERGSGANVLTF. CDR3 nucleotides: TGTGCCACCAGCAGAGAACGGGGTTCTGGGGCCAACGTCCTGACTTTC.

The CDR3 sequence is CASSESASLNEQFF. In DNA form, the CDR3 reads TGTGCCAGCAGTGAATCCGCTAGCCTAAATGAGCAGTTCTTC. The gene calls are TRBV25-1 and TRBJ2-1, with D possibly being TRBD2 (5 bases). The V gene lost 1 base and the J gene lost 7 bases, with 11 bases spanning the gap. The CDR3 extends over 14 amino acids. The germline CDR1 and CDR2 sequences are MGHDK and SYGVNS. Full variable domain (remainder filled in from reference TRBV25-1 and TRBJ2-1): EADIYQTPRYLVIGTGKKITLECSQTMGHDKMYWYQQDPGMELHLIHYSYGVNSTEKGDLSSESTVSRIRTEHFPLTLESARPSHTSQYLCASSESASLNEQFFGPGTRLTVL.

The genes are TRBV27 and TRBJ2-7, with D perhaps matching TRBD2 (5 bases). The V end lost 1 base, the J end lost 1 base, and 8 bases lay between the germline ends. Germline V CDR1 and CDR2: MNHEY, SMNVEV (reference sequence). The CDR3 has 14 residues. The CDR3 DNA reads TGTGCCAGCAGTTTATTTTGGACTTCCTACGAGCAGTACTTC. Its protein product is CASSLFWTSYEQYF.

The gene calls are TRBV2 and TRBJ2-3; D might be TRBD2 (5 bases). The CDR3 totals 14 residues. In germline, CDR1 is SNHLY, CDR2 FYNNEI. V gave up 7 bases and J gave up 5 bases, with 16 bases separating them. The CDR3 DNA reads TGTGCCAGCACCAACCTTAGAGGGAAAGATACGCAGTATTTT. Translation: CASTNLRGKDTQYF.

The chain couples TRBV15 to TRBJ1-2; D not certain. The germline V gene has CDR1 LNHNV and CDR2 YYDKDF (reference sequence). Trimming stripped 4 bases from V and 8 bases from J, with 14 bases between. CDR3 length equals 13 residues. The CDR3 loop is CATSMGGVRGYTF. DNA for the CDR3: TGTGCCACCAGCATGGGCGGGGTTCGCGGCTACACCTTC.

The chain joins TRBV7-2 to TRBJ1-3; D call uncertain. Germline assignment: CDR1 SGHTA and CDR2 FQGNSA. The length of the CDR3 is 15 residues. V was clipped by 7 bases and J by 0 bases, with 13 bases between them. CDR3 bases: TGTGCCAGCACCCCCCCAAGGAACTCTGGAAACACCATATATTTT. Translating gives CASTPPRNSGNTIYF.